The 19 T cell receptor beta chains below were found in one sample sequenced in a study of blood T cell repertoires in COVID-19. Libraries were prepared by immunoSEQ multiplex PCR; TCRdb keeps only in-frame clonotypes and omits some of them. The sample has about 260,000 clones; about nine tenths are singletons. Sequencing used PBMCs or T cells enriched from blood (not recorded which). These receptors originate from a woman aged 40 to 55 with acute COVID-19.

This chain links TRBV11-2 with TRBJ1-2, with 8 bases that match TRBD1. This CDR3 is 14 amino acids long. The trim removed 5 bases at V and 3 bases at J, leaving 5 bases unmatched. Germline V CDR1 and CDR2: SGHAT, FQNNGV. CDR3 protein: CASSLGQGDYGYTF. The CDR3 coding sequence is TGTGCCAGCAGCCTTGGACAGGGCGACTATGGCTACACCTTC. Using reference TRBV11-2 and TRBJ1-2 for the parts outside the CDR3, the full variable domain is EAGVAQSPRYKIIEKRQSVAFWCNPISGHATLYWYQQILGQGPKLLIQFQNNGVVDDSQLPKDRFSAERLKGVDSTLKIQPAKLEDSAVYLCASSLGQGDYGYTFGSGTRLTVV.

V usage is TRBV28 and J usage is TRBJ2-6; D is uncertain. Per the germline V gene, CDR1 is MDHEN and CDR2 is SYDVKM. The ends were cut back, 4 bases at V and 0 bases at J, with 22 bases in the middle. The CDR3 has 20 residues. The CDR3 here is CASSWVALAERISGANVLTF. CDR3 nucleotides: TGTGCCAGCAGTTGGGTCGCTCTGGCGGAGAGAATCTCTGGGGCCAACGTCCTGACTTTC.

This chain connects TRBV5-1 to TRBJ2-7; 12 nucleotides align to TRBD1. CDR1 SGHRS and CDR2 YFSETQ come from the germline V gene. The CDR3 is 17 residues long. V was pared by 3 bases and J by 5 bases, with 12 bases of the junction left unmatched. Here the CDR3 reads CASSWVSGQGAADEQYF. CDR3 sequence (DNA): TGCGCCAGCAGCTGGGTTTCGGGACAGGGGGCTGCCGACGAGCAGTACTTC.

The chain couples TRBV7-2 to TRBJ1-2, with a possible D match to TRBD1 (5 bases). This CDR3 contains 15 residues. Germline CDR1 reads SGHTA; CDR2 reads FQGNSA. V gave up 5 bases and J gave up 4 bases, with 17 bases separating them. CDR3 in amino acids: CASSLGTGQSYGYTF. The DNA of the CDR3 is TGTGCCAGCAGCCTGGGAACAGGTCAAAGCTATGGCTACACCTTC.

V gene TRBV18 combines with J gene TRBJ1-5, with a weak D call TRBD1 (6 bases). The CDR3 runs 15 residues. The germline gives CDR1 KGHSH, CDR2 LQKENI. Trimming pared 6 bases from V and 5 bases from J, leaving 17 bases between. CDR3 in amino acids: CASSPGAGRDQPQHF. In DNA, the CDR3 is TGTGCCAGCTCCCCAGGGGCAGGACGAGATCAGCCCCAGCATTTT.

The rearrangement joins TRBV19 to TRBJ2-7; D is unclear. The V end lost 4 bases, the J end lost 7 bases, and 8 bases lay between the germline ends. Germline CDR1 LNHDA, CDR2 SQIVND (reference sequence). CDR3 length: 11 amino acids. CDR3 DNA: TGTGCCAGTAGTACAGGAAGGGAGCAGTACTTC. Its protein is CASSTGREQYF.

The CDR3 DNA is TGTGCCAGCAGTTTAGACACCTCGAACACTGAAGCTTTCTTT. It translates to CASSLDTSNTEAFF. The gene calls are TRBV28 and TRBJ1-1; D remains ambiguous. Germline V gene data show CDR1 as MDHEN and CDR2 as SYDVKM. Deletions cut 2 bases from V and 1 base from J, with 8 bases between. The CDR3 extends over 14 amino acids. The full variable domain, in which reference TRBV28 and TRBJ1-1 provide the parts outside the CDR3, is DVKVTQSSRYLVKRTGEKVFLECVQDMDHENMFWYRQDPGLGLRLIYFSYDVKMKEKGDIPEGYSVSREKKERFSLILESASTNQTSMYLCASSLDTSNTEAFFGQGTRLTVV.

The genes are TRBV11-3 and TRBJ2-1; D call uncertain. The CDR3 covers 16 residues. V gave up 1 base and J gave up 9 bases, with 19 bases separating them. Germline CDR1 and CDR2: SGHNT and YENEEA. The CDR3 loop reads CASSLGPSGSVSEQFF. The CDR3 DNA follows: TGTGCCAGCAGCTTAGGGCCGTCTGGAAGCGTTAGTGAGCAGTTCTTC.

The chain employs TRBV5-1 and TRBJ1-4; D gene uncertain. CDR3 size: 17 residues. Germline CDR1 reads SGHRS; CDR2 reads YFSETQ. V lost 4 bases to trimming and J lost 3 bases, with 19 bases between them. CDR3 protein: CASSPPTQEGSNEKLFF. Written as DNA, the CDR3 is TGCGCCAGCAGCCCGCCCACCCAGGAGGGATCTAATGAAAAACTGTTTTTT.

This clone turned up a few times. This rearrangement joins TRBV15 to TRBJ1-2; tentatively, D is TRBD1 (6 bases). The CDR3 is made up of 12 amino acids. CDR1 and CDR2 from the germline V gene are LNHNV and YYDKDF (reference sequence). V lost 5 bases, J lost 4 bases, and 8 bases lay in between. CDR3 amino acids: CATSLQGYGYTF. CDR3 DNA sequence: TGTGCCACCAGCTTACAGGGCTATGGCTACACCTTC.

This chain uses TRBV10-1 with TRBJ1-1; D uncertain. Trimming removed 4 bases from V and 1 base from J, with 7 bases in between. CDR1 WNHNN and CDR2 SYGVQD come from the germline V gene (reference sequence). This CDR3 spans 13 amino acids. CDR3 sequence reads: CASSVTANTEAFF. The CDR3 nucleotides read TGCGCCAGCAGTGTAACAGCGAACACTGAAGCTTTCTTT.

This clone was found once. The chain links TRBV24-1 to TRBJ2-2; D is possibly TRBD1 (6 bases). The CDR3 runs to 21 residues. Between the trimmed V and J ends, which lost 3 bases and 4 bases, there was a span of 29 bases. CDR1 and CDR2 from the germline V gene are KGHDR and SFDVKD. The CDR3 DNA is TGTGCCACCAGTGATCCGGACAGCGGTTGGGGATTGGTGGGTGGCACCGGGGAGCTGTTTTTT. This codes for CATSDPDSGWGLVGGTGELFF.

The gene calls are TRBV2 and TRBJ2-3, with no clear D. CDR1 and CDR2 (germline): SNHLY, FYNNEI. The CDR3 runs 14 residues. The V gene lost 5 bases and the J gene lost 3 bases, with 12 bases spanning the gap. The CDR3 here is CASSYTVQTDTQYF. CDR3 bases: TGTGCCAGCAGTTATACCGTACAGACAGATACGCAGTATTTT.

The rearrangement uses TRBV27 and TRBJ1-2, with TRBD1 matching over 11 bases. Germline V gene lookup returns CDR1 MNHEY and CDR2 SMNVEV (reference sequence). CDR3 length: 15 amino acids. The V gene end was trimmed by 8 bases and the J gene end by 5 bases; junction bases not matched to a gene: 10. The CDR3 loop is CASYKSGTGGYGYTF. The DNA of the CDR3 is TGTGCCAGCTATAAGTCCGGGACAGGGGGGTATGGCTACACCTTC.

DNA of the CDR3: TGTGCCAGCAGCTTACAGATCGACAGGGGACTCGGTGCTTTCTTT. The encoded protein is CASSLQIDRGLGAFF. This chain links TRBV7-6 with TRBJ1-1, with 8 bases aligning to TRBD1. Germline-derived CDR1 and CDR2 are SGHVS and FNYEAQ. This CDR3 contains 15 residues. The V gene end was trimmed by 2 bases and the J gene end by 11 bases; junction bases not matched to a gene: 13.

The V call is TRBV5-5, the J call TRBJ2-1; D is perhaps TRBD2 (6 bases). Looked up from germline, CDR1 is SGHKS and CDR2 is YYEKEE (reference sequence). V lost 0 bases to trimming and J lost 9 bases, with 13 bases between them. This CDR3 has 14 amino acids. CDR3 in DNA: TGTGCCAGCAGCTTGGGGCCGGGAGCGGGTGAGCAGTTCTTC. Its protein product is CASSLGPGAGEQFF.

This clone occurred once. V and J are TRBV9 and TRBJ2-2; 10 nucleotides agree with TRBD2. Germline V CDR1 and CDR2: SGDLS, YYNGEE. V was pared by 0 bases and J by 6 bases, with 8 bases of the junction left unmatched. This CDR3 spans 17 amino acids. CDR3 region: CASSVGLAGVISGELFF. The DNA of the CDR3 is TGTGCCAGCAGCGTAGGTCTAGCGGGAGTGATTTCCGGGGAGCTGTTTTTT.

V is TRBV3-1 (or the pseudogene TRBV3-2) and J is TRBJ1-1; 8 nucleotides match TRBD1. Germline-derived CDR1 and CDR2 are LGHDT and YNNKEL (reference sequence). J lost 10 bases, V lost 0 bases, and 7 bases had no gene match. This CDR3 region has 14 residues. This chain's CDR3 is CASSQDVGTGVAFF. For the CDR3, the DNA is TGTGCCAGCAGCCAAGATGTCGGGACAGGTGTAGCTTTCTTT.

J is TRBJ2-7 and V is TRBV7-2; 11 bases map to TRBD2. V dropped 5 bases and J dropped 5; count of bases not matched to a gene: 8. The CDR3 has 15 amino acids. Germline assignment: CDR1 SGHTA and CDR2 FQGNSA. CDR3 bases: TGTGCCAGCAGCCCCCGACTAGCGGGAAGCCACGAGCAGTACTTC. This gives the protein CASSPRLAGSHEQYF.